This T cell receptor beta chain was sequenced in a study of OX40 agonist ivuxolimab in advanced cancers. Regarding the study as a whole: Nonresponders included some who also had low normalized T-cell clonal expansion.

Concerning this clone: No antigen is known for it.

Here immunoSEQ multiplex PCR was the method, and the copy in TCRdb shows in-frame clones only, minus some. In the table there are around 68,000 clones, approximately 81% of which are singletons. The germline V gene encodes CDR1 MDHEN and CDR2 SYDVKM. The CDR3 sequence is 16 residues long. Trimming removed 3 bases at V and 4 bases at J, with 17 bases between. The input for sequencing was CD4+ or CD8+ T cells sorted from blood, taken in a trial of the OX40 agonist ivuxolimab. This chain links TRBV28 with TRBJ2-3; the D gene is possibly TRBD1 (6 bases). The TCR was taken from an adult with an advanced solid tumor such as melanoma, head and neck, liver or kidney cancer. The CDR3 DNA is TGTGCCAGCAGTTTTGGGGGCCTTTCGAGGGCAGATACGCAGTATTTT. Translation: CASSFGGLSRADTQYF.